This entry is about one T cell receptor (beta chain). The data were taken from a study of early stage breast cancer tumors. Germline CDR1 SGHRS, CDR2 YFSETQ. Trimming cost V 5 bases and J 2 bases; bases outside gene matches: 11. This CDR3 contains 16 residues. The method was immunoSEQ multiplex PCR; TCRdb's version includes in-frame clones alone and lacks a portion of them. The table lists 45,000 to 50,000 clones, roughly four fifths of them singletons, with about 1.5% in the top ten. The sample was blood. The chain carries TRBV5-1 and TRBJ2-5; 8 nucleotides align to TRBD2. This receptor was identified in a person in their fifties or sixties with breast cancer. The CDR3 sequence: CASSSGRGASQETQYF. The DNA of the CDR3 is TGCGCCAGCAGTTCGGGGCGGGGGGCCTCTCAAGAGACCCAGTACTTC.